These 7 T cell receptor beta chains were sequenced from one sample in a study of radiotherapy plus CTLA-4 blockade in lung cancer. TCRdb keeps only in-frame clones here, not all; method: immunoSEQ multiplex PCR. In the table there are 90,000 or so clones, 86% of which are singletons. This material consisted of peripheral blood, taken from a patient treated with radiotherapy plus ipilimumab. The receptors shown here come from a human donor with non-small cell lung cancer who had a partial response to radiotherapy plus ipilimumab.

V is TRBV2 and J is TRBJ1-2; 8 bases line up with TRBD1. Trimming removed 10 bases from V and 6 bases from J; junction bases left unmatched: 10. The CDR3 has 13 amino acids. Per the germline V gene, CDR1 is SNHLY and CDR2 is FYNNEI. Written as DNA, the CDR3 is TGTGCCACATTGAGACAGGGGCGAAATGGCTACACCTTC. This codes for CATLRQGRNGYTF.

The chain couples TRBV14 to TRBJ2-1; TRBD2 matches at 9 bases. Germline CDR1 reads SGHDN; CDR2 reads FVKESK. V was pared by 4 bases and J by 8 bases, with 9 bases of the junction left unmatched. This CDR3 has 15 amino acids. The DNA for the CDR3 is TGTGCCAGCAGCCTAGCTAGCGGGAAGGGCTATGAGCAGTTCTTC. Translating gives CASSLASGKGYEQFF.

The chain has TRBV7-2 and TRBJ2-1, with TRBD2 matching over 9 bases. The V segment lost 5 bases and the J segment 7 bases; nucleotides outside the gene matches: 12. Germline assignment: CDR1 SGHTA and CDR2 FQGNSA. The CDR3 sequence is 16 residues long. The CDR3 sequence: CASSEYGSGSVNEQFF. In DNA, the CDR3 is TGTGCCAGCAGCGAGTATGGTAGCGGGAGTGTTAATGAGCAGTTCTTC.

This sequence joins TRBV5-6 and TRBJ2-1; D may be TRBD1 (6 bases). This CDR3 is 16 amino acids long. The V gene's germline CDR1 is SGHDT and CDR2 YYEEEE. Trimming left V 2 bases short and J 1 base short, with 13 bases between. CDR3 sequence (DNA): TGTGCCAGCAGCTTTTCTAGGACAGTTTCCTACAATGAGCAGTTCTTC. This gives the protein CASSFSRTVSYNEQFF.

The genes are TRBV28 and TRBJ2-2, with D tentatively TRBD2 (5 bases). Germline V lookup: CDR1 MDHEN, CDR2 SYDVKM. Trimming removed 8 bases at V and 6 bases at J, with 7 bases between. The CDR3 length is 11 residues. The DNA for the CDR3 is TGTGCCAGCGAGAGGGCCGGGGAGCTGTTTTTT. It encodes CASERAGELFF.

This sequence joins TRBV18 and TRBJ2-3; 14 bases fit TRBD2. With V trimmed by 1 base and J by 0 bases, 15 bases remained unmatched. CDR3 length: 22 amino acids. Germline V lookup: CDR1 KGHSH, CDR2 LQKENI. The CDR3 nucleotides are TGTGCCAGCTCACCACTGGGCTTAGGGACTAGCGGGAGCCGACCTAGCACAGATACGCAGTATTTT. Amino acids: CASSPLGLGTSGSRPSTDTQYF.

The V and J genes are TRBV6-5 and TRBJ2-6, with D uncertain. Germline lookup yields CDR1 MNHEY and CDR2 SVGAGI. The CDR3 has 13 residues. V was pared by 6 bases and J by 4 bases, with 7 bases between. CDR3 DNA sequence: TGTGCCAGCAGATTCTCGGGGGCCAACGTCCTGACTTTC. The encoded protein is CASRFSGANVLTF.